This TCR beta chain derives from a study of blood T cell repertoires in COVID-19. Turning to the study itself: Some COVID-19 samples were acute and others convalescent; all came from the United States, Italy and Spain. Sources were T cells, B-cell-depleted T cells, or PBMCs; the material itself was cDNA or gDNA.

This CDR3 contains 16 residues. Trimming shortened V by 1 base and J by 0 bases, and 10 bases separated the two germline ends. In germline, CDR1 is SEHNR, CDR2 FQNEAQ (reference sequence). In the study's own analysis: From reference gene primer amplification, estimates of nucleated cell counts were derived. Profiled with immunoSEQ multiplex PCR; TCRdb holds only in-frame clones, not every one. That table gives V, J and clone size, and the DNA gave D and trimming. This sample yields roughly 97,000 clones, of which approximately 84% are seen a single time; 10% belongs to the top ten. The chain recombines TRBV7-9 with TRBJ1-5, with a possible D match to TRBD1 (6 bases). The TCR sequence derives from a man aged 70-80 years with acute or convalescent COVID-19. What was sequenced was peripheral blood. CDR3 bases: TGTGCCAGCAGCTTAGGGGGGCCCTATAGCAATCAGCCCCAGCATTTT. It yields the protein CASSLGGPYSNQPQHF.